The 5 T cell receptor beta chains listed next were all sequenced from one sample in a study of sequential checkpoint blockade in melanoma. Treatment indicated: randomized to nivolumab then ipilimumab (arm A) or the reverse (arm B). Profiling relied on immunoSEQ multiplex PCR, and the TCRdb table lists in-frame clones only, not all of them. The table lists more than 30,000 clones, roughly a third of them singletons, with approximately 1.5% in the top ten. The material was tumor tissue (inferred from file names), obtained from a patient given nivolumab and ipilimumab in sequence. Receptors were obtained from a human donor with melanoma.

This clone has only a few counts. The chain carries TRBV6-8 and TRBJ2-7; D may be TRBD1 or TRBD2 (5 bases each). This CDR3 region has 17 residues. Germline CDR1 and CDR2: MNHGY and SAAAGT. Trimming took off 0 bases at V and 1 base at J, with 16 bases between the two ends. The DNA of the CDR3 is TGTGCCAGCAGTTACTCTACGGGACGGGCTCGATCCTACGAGCAGTACTTC. It specifies CASSYSTGRARSYEQYF.

CDR3 region: CAWRTQGVNSPLHF. CDR3 nucleotide sequence: TGTGCCTGGAGGACCCAGGGGGTCAATTCACCCCTCCACTTT. The chain employs TRBV30 and TRBJ1-6; 7 bases match TRBD1. CDR1 and CDR2 from the germline V gene are GTSNPN and SVGIG (reference sequence). The length of the CDR3 is 14 residues. V was pared by 3 bases and J by 7 bases, with 6 bases of the junction left unmatched. Full variable domain (rest looked up from reference TRBV30 and TRBJ1-6): SQTIHQWPATLVQPVGSPLSLECTVEGTSNPNLYWYRQAAGRGLQLLFYSVGIGQISSEVPQNLSASRPQDRQFILSSKKLLLSDSGFYLCAWRTQGVNSPLHFGNGTRLTVT.

The chain is built from TRBV25-1 and TRBJ2-2; 9 bases map to TRBD1. The J segment lost 2 bases and the V segment lost 6 bases, leaving 4 bases of the junction unmatched. This CDR3 region has 15 residues. Germline V CDR1 and CDR2: MGHDK, SYGVNS. CDR3 protein: CASRGTGINTGELFF. In DNA form, the CDR3 reads TGTGCCAGCAGGGGGACAGGGATTAACACCGGGGAGCTGTTTTTT.

This clone was seen a handful of times. The gene calls are TRBV7-5 and TRBJ1-1; the D call of TRBD1 is as the table states it, not checked on the DNA. TRBV7-5 is an annotated pseudogene. This CDR3 spans 15 amino acids. CDR3 region: CASSPRDRGDTEAFF. DNA of the CDR3: TGTGCCAGCAGCCCTCGAGACAGGGGGGACACTGAAGCTTTCTTT.

This clone has more than one count but fewer than ten. This chain connects TRBV4-1 to TRBJ1-4; D is perhaps TRBD1 (6 bases). The CDR3 consists of 15 residues. Germline V gives CDR1 MGHRA, CDR2 YSYEKL. The V gene lost 0 bases and the J gene lost 8 bases, with 13 bases spanning the gap. CDR3 coding DNA: TGCGCCAGCAGCCAAGATCCACAGGGTAGGGAAAAACTGTTTTTT. This codes for CASSQDPQGREKLFF.